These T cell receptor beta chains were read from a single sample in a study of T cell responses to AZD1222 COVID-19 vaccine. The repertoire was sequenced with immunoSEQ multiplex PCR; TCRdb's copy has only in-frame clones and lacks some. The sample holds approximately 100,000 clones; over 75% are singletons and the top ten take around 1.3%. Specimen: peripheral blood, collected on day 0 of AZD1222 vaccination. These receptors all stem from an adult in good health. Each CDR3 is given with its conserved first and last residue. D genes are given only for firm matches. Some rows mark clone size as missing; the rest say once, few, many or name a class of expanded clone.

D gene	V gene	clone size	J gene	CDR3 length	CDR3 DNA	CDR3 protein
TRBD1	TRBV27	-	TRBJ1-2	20	TGTGCCAGCAGTTGCCCCCATAGGGGGCAGGAGGTGACACTCAGCTATGGCTACACCTTC	CASSCPHRGQEVTLSYGYTF
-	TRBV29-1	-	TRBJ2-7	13	TGCAGCGTGGTAAGCCAATCCACCTACGAGCAGTACTTC	CSVVSQSTYEQYF
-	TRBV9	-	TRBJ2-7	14	TGTGCCAGCAGCGTAAGGGAAGAATCCCACGAGCAGTACTTC	CASSVREESHEQYF
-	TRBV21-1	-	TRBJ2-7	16	TGTGCTACCAGTTTAACCCAGGGGACAGGGTTCTACGAGCAGTACTTC	CATSLTQGTGFYEQYF
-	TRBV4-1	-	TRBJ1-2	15	TGCGCCAGCAGCCTCCTCATTGGAGCTAACTATGGCTACACCTTC	CASSLLIGANYGYTF
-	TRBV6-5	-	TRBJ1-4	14	TGTGCCAGCAGTCGACAGTGGGACGACGAAAAACTGTTTTTT	CASSRQWDDEKLFF
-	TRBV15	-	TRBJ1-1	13	TGTGCGAGCCGACCTAGGGGGGGAACTGAAGCTTTCTTT	CASRPRGGTEAFF
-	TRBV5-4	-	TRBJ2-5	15	TGTGCCAGCAGCTTGGTAGGGGCGCCCCAAGAGACCCAGTACTTC	CASSLVGAPQETQYF
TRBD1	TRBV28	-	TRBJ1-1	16	TGTGCCAGCAGTTCTAAGGTGTACAGGGGAGAAACTGAAGCTTTCTTT	CASSSKVYRGETEAFF
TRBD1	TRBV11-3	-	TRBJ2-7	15	TGTGCCAGCAGCTTTGGGACAGGGGCCAGCTACGAGCAGTACTTC	CASSFGTGASYEQYF
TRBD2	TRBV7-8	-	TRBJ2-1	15	TGTGCCAGCAGCTTAATAGCGGGGCTATACAATGAGCAGTTCTTC	CASSLIAGLYNEQFF
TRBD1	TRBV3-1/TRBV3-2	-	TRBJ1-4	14	TGTGCCAGCAGCCCGAGACAGGGCAGGGAAAAACTGTTTTTT	CASSPRQGREKLFF
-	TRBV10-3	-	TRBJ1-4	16	TGTGCCATCAGTGAGTCGATACAGGGAGGGGATGAAAAACTGTTTTTT	CAISESIQGGDEKLFF
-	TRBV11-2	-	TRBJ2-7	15	TGTGCCAGCAGCCTAGTGGGCAGGGGTAGGGGGGAGCAGTACTTC	CASSLVGRGRGEQYF
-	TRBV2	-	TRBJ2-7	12	TGTGCCAGCAGGGGGCCCTCCTACGAGCAGTACTTC	CASRGPSYEQYF
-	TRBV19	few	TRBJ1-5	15	TGTGCCAGTAGGAGACAGGAGTTTAGCAATCAGCCCCAGCATTTT	CASRRQEFSNQPQHF
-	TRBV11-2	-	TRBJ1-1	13	TGTGCCAGCAGCTTAGAGTTGGGCACTGAAGCTTTCTTT	CASSLELGTEAFF
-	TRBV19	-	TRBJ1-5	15	TGTGCCAGTAGTCAACCCCGGGGATTCAATCAGCCCCAGCATTTT	CASSQPRGFNQPQHF
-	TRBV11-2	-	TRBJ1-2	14	TGTGCCAGCAGCTTAGACCCGAGGGGCTATGGCTACACCTTC	CASSLDPRGYGYTF
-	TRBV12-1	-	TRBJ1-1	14	TGTGCCAGCAGCTTGGGACGGGAGAACACTGAAGCTTTCTTT	CASSLGRENTEAFF
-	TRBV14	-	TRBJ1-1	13	TGTGCCAGCAGCCGAAACATGAACACTGAAGCTTTCTTT	CASSRNMNTEAFF
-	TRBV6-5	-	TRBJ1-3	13	TGTGCCACCTCGGGATGGGATCGAAACACCATATATTTT	CATSGWDRNTIYF
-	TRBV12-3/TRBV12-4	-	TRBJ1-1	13	TGTGCCAGCAGTCTAGGGGGGGACACTGAAGCTTTCTTT	CASSLGGDTEAFF
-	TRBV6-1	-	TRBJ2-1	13	TGTGCCAGCAGTGAAGCTGACTACAATGAGCAGTTCTTC	CASSEADYNEQFF
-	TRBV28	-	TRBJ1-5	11	TGTGCCAGCAGCTTAAATCAGCCCCAGCATTTT	CASSLNQPQHF
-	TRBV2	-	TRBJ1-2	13	TGTGCCAGCAGCGGAGAGAGGGTACGGGGCTACACCTTC	CASSGERVRGYTF
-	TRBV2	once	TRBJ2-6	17	TGTGCCAGCAGTGAATGGGGCGACCCTCTGAGGGCCAACGTCCTGACTTTC	CASSEWGDPLRANVLTF
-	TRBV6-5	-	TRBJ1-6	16	TGTGCCAGCAGTTACTCGATAACCGGGGATAATTCACCCCTCCACTTT	CASSYSITGDNSPLHF
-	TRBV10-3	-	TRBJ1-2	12	TGTGCCATCAAAGGGACACGGGACGGCTACACCTTC	CAIKGTRDGYTF
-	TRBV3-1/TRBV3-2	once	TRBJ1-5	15	TGTGCCAGCAGCCCGGGAACCGGGGGCTACCAGCCCCAGCATTTT	CASSPGTGGYQPQHF
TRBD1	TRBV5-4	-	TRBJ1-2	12	TGTGCCAGCAGCCAGGACAGGAACGTGGACACCTTC	CASSQDRNVDTF
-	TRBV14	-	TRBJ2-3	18	TGTGCCAGCAGCCAAGATTTCGAGTGGGGGGCTGCCACAGATACGCAGTATTTT	CASSQDFEWGAATDTQYF
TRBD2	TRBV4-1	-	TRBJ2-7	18	TGCGCCAGCAGCCAAGTGTTAACCCTAGCGGGGGGGGTCTACGAGCAGTACTTC	CASSQVLTLAGGVYEQYF
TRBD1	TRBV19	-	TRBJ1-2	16	TGTGCCAGTAGTGGAACAGGGGAGGCGGCTAACTATGGCTACACCTTC	CASSGTGEAANYGYTF
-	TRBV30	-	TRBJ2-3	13	TGTGCCTGGAGGACAGGAAGCACAGATACGCAGTATTTT	CAWRTGSTDTQYF
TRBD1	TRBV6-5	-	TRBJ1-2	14	TGTGCCACTCACCTAGGGGGCGCGTCCTATGGCTACACCTTC	CATHLGGASYGYTF
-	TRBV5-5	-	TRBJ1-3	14	TGTGCCAGCAGCTTGGGGGGGCATCGTGACACCATATATTTT	CASSLGGHRDTIYF
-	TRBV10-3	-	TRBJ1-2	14	TGTGCCATCAGTGAAGGAGGCACGGACTATGGCTACACCTTC	CAISEGGTDYGYTF
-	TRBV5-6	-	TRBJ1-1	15	TGTGCCAGCAGCTCGGTCAAGACAGGGAACACTGAAGCTTTCTTT	CASSSVKTGNTEAFF
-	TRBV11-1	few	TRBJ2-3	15	TGTGCCAGCAGCTTAAGAGGGACGTCAACAGATACGCAGTATTTT	CASSLRGTSTDTQYF
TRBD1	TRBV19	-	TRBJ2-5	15	TGTGCCAGTAGTGTCGGGACAGAGTACCAAGAGACCCAGTACTTC	CASSVGTEYQETQYF
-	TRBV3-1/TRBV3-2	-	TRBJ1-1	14	TGTGCCAGCAGCCAAGATGATAGGGACACTGAAGCTTTCTTT	CASSQDDRDTEAFF
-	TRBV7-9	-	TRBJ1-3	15	TGTGCCAGCAGCTTATGGGGGGATTCTGGAAACACCATATATTTT	CASSLWGDSGNTIYF